Sequencing of this T cell receptor beta chain was carried out in a study of blood T cell repertoires in COVID-19. Overall study context: T cells, B-cell-depleted T cells, or PBMCs supplied cDNA or gDNA.

One Seattle source followed patients from active infection through their disease course. Per the original methods: Reference gene primers were amplified, and this amplification served to estimate nucleated cell counts. Profiled with immunoSEQ multiplex PCR; TCRdb holds only in-frame clones, not every one. For V, J and clone size, that table is used; D and trimming come from the DNA. The sample lists fewer than 200,000 clones; approximately 92% were seen once. This CDR3 region has 15 residues. V lost 2 bases, J lost 6 bases, and 14 bases lay in between. From germline, CDR1 is SGDLS and CDR2 YYNGEE. The receptor was isolated from a man younger than 45 with COVID-19, enrolled during active disease. Material for sequencing was peripheral blood. The chain is built from TRBV9 and TRBJ1-4, with D possibly being TRBD1 (6 bases). Here the CDR3 DNA reads TGTGCCAGCAGCGTCCCGGGGGGCGGAGATGAAAAACTGTTTTTT. Translating gives CASSVPGGGDEKLFF.